Described below is a single T cell receptor beta chain sequence and its context. Its specificity is unknown. CDR3 length equals 17 residues. Germline CDR1 reads MRHNA; CDR2 reads SNTAGT. The V and J ends lost 3 bases and 7 bases, in that order; junction bases with no gene match: 13. The study ran its PCR with 60 Vbeta and 13 Jbeta primers. Repertoires were generated with immunoSEQ multiplex PCR, while TCRdb's copy carries only in-frame clones and drops some. The sample consists of some 150,000 clones, roughly 79% of them appearing once. This record comes from a study of cytomegalovirus exposure and HLA in healthy donors. General study findings and limits: Equally common other TCR beta chains were less clonally expanded than HLA-associated ones, a later analysis found.

The chain has TRBV6-4 and TRBJ2-1; 9 bases map to TRBD1. Sequencing used PBMCs. The TCR originated in a male donor in good health and CMV-seronegative. Here the CDR3 reads CASSERIGGQGSNEQFF. CDR3 nucleotides: TGTGCCAGCAGTGAGAGGATTGGGGGACAGGGTAGTAATGAGCAGTTCTTC.